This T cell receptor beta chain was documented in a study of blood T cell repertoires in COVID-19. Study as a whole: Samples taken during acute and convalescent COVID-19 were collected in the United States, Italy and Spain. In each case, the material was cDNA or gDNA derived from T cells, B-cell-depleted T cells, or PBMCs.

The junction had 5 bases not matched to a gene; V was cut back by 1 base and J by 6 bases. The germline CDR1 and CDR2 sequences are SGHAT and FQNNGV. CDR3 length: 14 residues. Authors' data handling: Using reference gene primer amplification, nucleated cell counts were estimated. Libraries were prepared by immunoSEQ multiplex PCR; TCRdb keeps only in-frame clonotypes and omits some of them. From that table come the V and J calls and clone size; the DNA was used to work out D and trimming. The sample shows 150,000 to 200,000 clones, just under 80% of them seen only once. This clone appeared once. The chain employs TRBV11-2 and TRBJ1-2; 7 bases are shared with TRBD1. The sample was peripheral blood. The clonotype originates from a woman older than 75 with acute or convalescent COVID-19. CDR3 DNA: TGTGCCAGCAGCTTAGCCTCCAGGGGGGATGGCTACACCTTC. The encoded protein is CASSLASRGDGYTF.